The rows below give T cell receptor beta chains drawn from one sample of a study of beta chain features in type 1 diabetes. Profiling relied on immunoSEQ multiplex PCR, and the TCRdb table lists in-frame clones only, not all of them. The sample holds about 350,000 clones, around a fifth seen once. Material: naive CD4+ T cells from blood. The receptors derive from a young woman in good health. Each CDR3 is given with its conserved first and last residue.

v_call	j_call	cdr3_aa
TRBV5-1	TRBJ2-7	CASSLAAGEHYEQYF
TRBV5-1	TRBJ2-5	CASSLGRLQETQYF
TRBV19	TRBJ1-4	CASSQGDRAREKLFF
TRBV19	TRBJ1-1	CASSPYQLWRNTEAFF
TRBV5-1	TRBJ2-1	CASSLGAGGLYNEQFF
TRBV15	TRBJ1-3	CATSLGTLRLRNTIYF
TRBV10-3	TRBJ1-5	CAISQDRSNQPQHF
TRBV7-2	TRBJ1-1	CAAGTLPLNTEAFF
TRBV30	TRBJ1-2	CAWSDNRGSPYGYTF
TRBV15	TRBJ2-5	CATSLPSEETQYF
TRBV18	TRBJ1-2	CASSPLPGTRDGYTF
TRBV6-5	TRBJ2-3	CASSWDRSTDTQYF
TRBV5-1	TRBJ2-7	CASSLSGQGGEQYF
TRBV11-2	TRBJ2-5	CASSPTSGSETQYF
TRBV10-3	TRBJ1-2	CAISDTDYGYTF
TRBV5-1	TRBJ1-1	CASSPRRTNTEAFF
TRBV10-3	TRBJ1-1	CAIRNRNTEAFF
TRBV7-2	TRBJ1-1	CASSLQQDTEAFF
TRBV7-2	TRBJ2-4	CASSLAGGLDIQYF
TRBV7-9	TRBJ1-1	CASSWTGANTEAFF
TRBV6-5	TRBJ2-3	CASSYAGGTDTQYF
TRBV5-1	TRBJ2-1	CASSLRGDRGRNEQFF
TRBV25-1	TRBJ1-4	CASSQDRGRTNEKLFF
TRBV19	TRBJ1-1	CASSPRRQNTEAFF
TRBV7-3	TRBJ1-6	CASRSNDRWDLHF
TRBV29-1	TRBJ2-7	CSVGPGTGGSEQYF
TRBV30	TRBJ2-1	CAWEPGLATNEQFF
TRBV18	TRBJ1-3	CASSPVTTSGNTIYF
TRBV30	TRBJ1-2	CAWSVVGGYGYTF
TRBV27	TRBJ2-7	CASSPWVPRAYEQYF
TRBV10-3	TRBJ2-3	CAISESRTAGDTQYF
TRBV30	TRBJ1-1	CAWAPQLGAEAFF
TRBV6-5	TRBJ1-2	CASSATAPYGYTF
TRBV6-1	TRBJ2-7	CASSIGGPSYEQYF
TRBV7-9	TRBJ2-2	CASSAGQYTGELFF
TRBV2	TRBJ1-5	CASTRDRDQPQHF
TRBV7-2	TRBJ1-4	CASSLKGGNLRQKLFF
TRBV13	TRBJ2-7	CASSSRPGVYEQYF
TRBV30	TRBJ1-5	CAWSRGDQPQHF
TRBV7-9	TRBJ2-7	CASSLGLAGEQYF
TRBV2	TRBJ1-2	CASRGTGETNYGYTF
TRBV18	TRBJ2-1	CASSPETSGSEQFF
TRBV5-1	TRBJ2-5	CASSLAEGREETQYF
TRBV30	TRBJ2-6	CACAGSGANVLTF
TRBV30	TRBJ2-1	CAHFLYNEQFF
TRBV6-5	TRBJ1-5	CASSPRGRGVQPQHF
TRBV6-1	TRBJ2-2	CASGTHNTGELFF
TRBV5-1	TRBJ1-1	CASSLAGTAKNTEAFF
TRBV30	TRBJ1-1	CAWTKDRGTTEAFF